Below, one T cell receptor (beta chain) is given with its context. Germline V gives CDR1 SGHRS, CDR2 YFSETQ. There are 16 residues in the CDR3. V dropped 3 bases and J dropped 0; count of bases not matched to a gene: 5. The data originate from a study of control samples from healthy donors and cancer patients. Sequenced by immunoSEQ multiplex PCR; TCRdb stores in-frame clones only, minus some. The table shows roughly 370,000 clones, with approximately 90% occurring only once. The clonotype was recovered from a man in his forties or fifties with head and neck cancer. This chain joins TRBV5-1 and TRBJ2-1; 8 bases fit TRBD2. Sequenced: PBMCs. As DNA, the CDR3 is TGCGCCAGCAGCTCCCATCTAGCGGGCTCCTACAATGAGCAGTTCTTC. It specifies CASSSHLAGSYNEQFF. Complete variable domain (other parts from reference TRBV5-1 and TRBJ2-1): KAGVTQTPRYLIKTRGQQVTLSCSPISGHRSVSWYQQTPGQGLQFLFEYFSETQRNKGNFPGRFSGRQFSNSRSEMNVSTLELGDSALYLCASSSHLAGSYNEQFFGPGTRLTVL.